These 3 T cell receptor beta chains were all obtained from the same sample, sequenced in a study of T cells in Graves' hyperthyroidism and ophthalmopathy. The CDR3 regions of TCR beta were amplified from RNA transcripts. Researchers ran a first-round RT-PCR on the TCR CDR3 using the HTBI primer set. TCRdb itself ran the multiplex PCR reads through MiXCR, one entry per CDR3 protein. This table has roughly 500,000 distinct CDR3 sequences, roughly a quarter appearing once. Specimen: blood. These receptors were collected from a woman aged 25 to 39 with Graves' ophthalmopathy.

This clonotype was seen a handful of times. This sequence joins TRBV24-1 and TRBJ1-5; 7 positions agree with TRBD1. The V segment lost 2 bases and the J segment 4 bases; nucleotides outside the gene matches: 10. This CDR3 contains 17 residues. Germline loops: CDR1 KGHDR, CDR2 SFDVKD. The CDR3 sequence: CATSDSEGADGNQPQHF. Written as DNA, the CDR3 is TGTGCCACCAGTGATTCTGAGGGGGCGGACGGTAATCAGCCCCAGCATTTT.

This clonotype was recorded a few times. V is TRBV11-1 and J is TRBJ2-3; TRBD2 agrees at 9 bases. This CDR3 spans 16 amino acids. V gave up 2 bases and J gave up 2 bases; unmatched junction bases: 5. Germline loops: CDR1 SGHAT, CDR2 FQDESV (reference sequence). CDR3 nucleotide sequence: TGTGCCAGCAGCTTAACCCTAGCGGGGCCCACAGATACGCAGTATTTT. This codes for CASSLTLAGPTDTQYF.

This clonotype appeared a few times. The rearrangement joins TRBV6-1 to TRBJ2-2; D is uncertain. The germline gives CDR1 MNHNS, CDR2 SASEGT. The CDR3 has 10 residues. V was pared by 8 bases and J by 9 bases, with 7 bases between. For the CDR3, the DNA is TGTGCCAGCGGATACCGGGAGCTGTTTTTT. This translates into CASGYRELFF.